This note documents a single T cell receptor beta chain sequence. These data are taken from a study of shared clonotypes between healthy human individuals. TCRdb's copy holds only in-frame clones and misses some; the assay was immunoSEQ multiplex PCR. The profile covers more than 2,000,000 clones, with 80% to 95% appearing a single time and 0.39% taken by the ten largest. The TCR originated in a man between 18 and 35 years old in good health. Some clones in this sample may be carry-over from other donors' samples. The sample comprised naive CD4+ T cells from PBMCs. Described subset: CD45RA+ positively selected.

The CDR3 spells CASSYAGRKYEQYF. The DNA for the CDR3 is TGTGCCAGCAGTTACGCCGGCAGGAAATACGAGCAGTACTTC. The genes are TRBV6-6 and TRBJ2-7; D not resolved. V dropped 2 bases and J dropped 4 bases, with 12 bases sitting between them. The germline V gene has CDR1 MNHNY and CDR2 SVGAGI (reference sequence). This CDR3 spans 14 amino acids.